This record concerns one TCR beta chain sequence. The antigen it binds to is not known. Base-call qualities are not available, and no considerably larger clone is one nucleotide away. At diagnosis, tumor, uninvolved tumor-adjacent lung and peripheral blood were collected and then preserved as a mix of FFPE and fresh-frozen material. For TCR repertoire profiling, blood samples were analyzed as peripheral blood mononuclear cells. CDR1 and CDR2 were assigned from the germline V gene (reference sequence) as SEHNR and FQNEAQ. Its CDR3 holds 12 amino acids, cysteine through phenylalanine. Here the CDR3 DNA is all that survives: 36 bases in frame from base 1. V sheds 5 bases and J sheds 7 bases, leaving 11 bases between their ends. This record comes from a study of T cells in localized non-small cell lung cancer (TCRdb year 2020). The study in broad terms: Comparing tumors with uninvolved tumor-adjacent lungs, the study looked at the T cell repertoires of approximately 250 patients with early-stage NSCLC. The mean age of the NSCLC patients was 50 to 85 years, with about 130 men and around 110 women. The cohort consisted of approximately 240 treatment-naive NSCLC patients whose localized lung tumors had been resected. The paper's findings and limits, for the study overall: A median of 57 of the top 100 tumor clones turned up in the paired uninvolved adjacent lung, and approximately 30 of those clones also ranked among the top 100 of that same adjacent lung. Because multi-region tumor sequencing was not performed, intratumor heterogeneity could not be ruled out. Since the design was exploratory, TCR variables were selected using unadjusted p-values with no false-discovery rate correction. Uninvolved tumor-adjacent lung showed the highest T cell clonality, higher than tumor, which suggests more focused antigenic responses in the adjacent lung. Higher T cell density in blood was associated with longer overall survival, whereas higher clonality in adjacent lung was associated with shorter survival.

TCR beta CDR3 regions were sequenced from DNA using the immunoSEQ Assay. Processing in the source paper ran as follows. T cell density was computed as TCR beta template counts normalized to usable DNA estimated by amplifying housekeeping genes. Using the preseqR package, richness was estimated by extrapolating to 120,000 templates for tissue samples and 400,000 templates for PBMC samples. Clonality was taken to be one minus Pielou's evenness. Differential abundance testing on productive amino-acid clonotypes, with a minimum total count of 5 and an alpha of 0.1, was used to identify tissue-enriched TCRs. Repertoire overlap between compartments was quantified with the Jaccard Index and Morisita Overlap Index. GLIPH grouped TCR beta CDR3s together with public tetramer-defined viral CDR3s, and a viral motif had to include at least three viral sequences and show V-gene enrichment. TCRdb carries this immuneACCESS record with in-frame sequences only. Its versions omit some clonotypes, under half of them owing to an unresolved V gene in the studies checked, with the rest unexplained. The DNA was the basis for D and trimming; V, J and clone size are from that table. This sample has roughly 28,000 clones in its table, and 82% of those were observed once. Of the sample, about 4% falls within the top ten clones.

This TCR derives from a woman between 35 and 70 years old with stage I lung adenocarcinoma. Sequencing used peripheral blood, obtained before any cancer treatment. Recombination connected TRBV7-9 to TRBJ1-2; the D gene is perhaps TRBD1, from 6 matching bases. The DNA reads TGTGCCAGCAGCGCCGAAGGGGGTGGCTACACCTTC. Translated, this is CASSAEGGGYTF.